The TCR beta chain under discussion was sequenced for a study of cytotoxic CD8 clonotypes in ibrutinib-treated CLL. The CDR3 is 16 amino acids. The V and J ends lost 10 bases and 6 bases respectively, with 24 bases between them. Germline CDR1 reads MNHNY; CDR2 reads SVGAGI (reference sequence). Study findings and constraints: Clonality correlated strongly with circulating CD8+ T cells and exceeded age-matched healthy donors at baseline.

About this clone: Its matching antigen is unknown.

Clones were read by immunoSEQ multiplex PCR, and TCRdb kept only the in-frame ones, dropping some. This table holds fewer than 400,000 clones, roughly 67% found once. The chain combines TRBV6-6 with TRBJ2-2; perhaps TRBD2 as D (5 bases). This specimen consisted of PBMCs, obtained after 36 months of ibrutinib treatment. The receptor comes from a human donor with chronic lymphocytic leukemia. The CDR3 protein is CATLGGVAGIAGELFF. CDR3 nucleotides: TGTGCCACCCTCGGAGGAGTAGCCGGGATCGCCGGGGAGCTGTTTTTT.